This TCR beta chain was profiled in a study of blood T cell repertoires in COVID-19. The CDR3 totals 15 residues. Germline CDR1 and CDR2: MGHRA and YSYEKL. Trimming removed 4 bases at V and 5 bases at J, with 15 bases between. TCRdb's copy holds only in-frame clones and misses some; the assay was immunoSEQ multiplex PCR. The data hold 95,000 to 110,000 clones, with roughly nine tenths observed a single time. This chain connects TRBV4-1 to TRBJ2-1, with D perhaps matching TRBD1 (6 bases). Sequences were obtained from peripheral blood. This clonotype was obtained from a human donor in a cohort sampled during active COVID-19. CDR3: CASSPITGRHNEQFF. The CDR3 coding sequence is TGCGCCAGCAGCCCTATTACAGGGCGCCACAATGAGCAGTTCTTC.